A selection of T cell receptor beta chains follows, all from one sample in a study of a mutant IDH1 vaccine in newly diagnosed glioma. Only in-frame clones appear in the TCRdb table, and some are missing; sequencing was by immunoSEQ multiplex PCR. The table lists 85,000 to 100,000 clones, about four fifths of them singletons. Specimen: PBMCs, collected from a glioma patient treated with radiotherapy, temozolomide or both. The receptors come from a man in his forties or fifties with glioma. CDR3s include the opening cysteine and the closing phenylalanine or tryptophan. D genes are given only for firm matches. Where a row states a size, it is once, few, many or the class of an expanded clone; other rows omit it.

size | D | length | J | V | DNA | CDR3
- | TRBD1 | 13 | TRBJ1-1 | TRBV6-6 | TGTGCCAGCAGTAGGGGGCGGAACACTGAAGCTTTCTTT | CASSRGRNTEAFF
- | TRBD1 | 15 | TRBJ2-3 | TRBV19 | TGTGCCAGTAGTATGGGACAGGGAATCACAGATACGCAGTATTTT | CASSMGQGITDTQYF
- | - | 12 | TRBJ1-2 | TRBV2 | TGTGCCAGCAGTCCCGGTAACTATGGCTACACCTTC | CASSPGNYGYTF
few | TRBD1 | 16 | TRBJ1-1 | TRBV11-2 | TGTGCCAGCAGCCGTGGACAGGGGATCATGAACACTGAAGCTTTCTTT | CASSRGQGIMNTEAFF
- | - | 15 | TRBJ2-2 | TRBV2 | TGTGCCAGCAGTGAAGGCTGGCGGAACACCGGGGAGCTGTTTTTT | CASSEGWRNTGELFF
- | - | 14 | TRBJ1-2 | TRBV5-1 | TGCGCCAGCAGCTTGCGGGGGGTCAACTATGGCTACACCTTC | CASSLRGVNYGYTF
- | - | 13 | TRBJ2-7 | TRBV28 | TGTGCCAGCAGTTGGGTAGTCCAGAACGAGCAGTACTTC | CASSWVVQNEQYF
- | - | 13 | TRBJ2-7 | TRBV30 | TGTGCCTGGGGGAGGCTTACGGCCTACGAGCAGTACTTC | CAWGRLTAYEQYF
- | - | 15 | TRBJ2-2 | TRBV19 | TGTGCCAGTAGTATCGGCGGGATTGCCACCGGGGAGCTGTTTTTT | CASSIGGIATGELFF
- | TRBD1 | 14 | TRBJ1-5 | TRBV6-5 | TGTGCCAGCAGTGACTCCTACCGGACAGGGGGGTTTCATTTT | CASSDSYRTGGFHF
- | TRBD2 | 16 | TRBJ2-1 | TRBV27 | TGTGCCAGCAGTCCGGACCCCGGGACTATAGGGTATGAGCAGTTCTTC | CASSPDPGTIGYEQFF
- | TRBD2 | 14 | TRBJ2-1 | TRBV11-2 | TGTGCCAGCAGCCTCAGTGGGCTAGCGGGCGAGCAGTTCTTC | CASSLSGLAGEQFF
- | - | 13 | TRBJ2-3 | TRBV30 | TGTGCCTCGTCGGGGAACCACACAGATACGCAGTATTTT | CASSGNHTDTQYF
- | TRBD1 | 15 | TRBJ2-5 | TRBV7-9 | TGTGCCAGCAGCTTAGGAGGGACAGCCCAAGAGACCCAGTACTTC | CASSLGGTAQETQYF
- | TRBD1 | 15 | TRBJ1-6 | TRBV7-6 | TGCGCCAGCAGCGCCTCCGGGACAGGGAAGTCACCCCTCCACTTT | CASSASGTGKSPLHF
- | TRBD1 | 17 | TRBJ1-2 | TRBV4-2 | TGTGCCAGCAGCCAACCGGGGCCCCAGGGGGCGATGTTAGGCTACACCTTC | CASSQPGPQGAMLGYTF
- | - | 15 | TRBJ1-5 | TRBV4-3 | TGCGCCAGCAGCCCCGGGTACGGGGGGAGGCAGCCCCAGCATTTT | CASSPGYGGRQPQHF
- | - | 13 | TRBJ1-1 | TRBV2 | TGTGCCAGCATTAGGGCAGTCGGGACTGAAGCTTTCTTT | CASIRAVGTEAFF
- | - | 15 | TRBJ1-4 | TRBV15 | TGTGCCACCAGCAGAGATGCTCGGGCTGAAGAAAAACTGTTTTTT | CATSRDARAEEKLFF